Shown below are 8 T cell receptor beta chains from a single sample sequenced in a study of blood T cell repertoires in COVID-19. The assay was immunoSEQ multiplex PCR, and TCRdb's table has in-frame clones only and misses some. The data hold fewer than 200,000 clones, with roughly 87% observed a single time. The sample was peripheral blood. Receptors were obtained from a woman between 65 and 79 years old with COVID-19, enrolled during active disease.

Only a few counts were recorded for this clone. The chain links TRBV24-1 to TRBJ2-7; 9 bases align to TRBD1. This CDR3 has 15 residues. Germline V gene data show CDR1 as KGHDR and CDR2 as SFDVKD. With 5 bases clipped from V and 1 base from J, the junction kept 5 bases outside the gene matches. The CDR3 is CATSGGQGSSYEQYF. CDR3 in DNA: TGTGCCACCAGTGGGGGACAGGGATCTTCCTACGAGCAGTACTTC.

The chain couples TRBV6-5 to TRBJ1-1; 8 bases are shared with TRBD1. CDR3 length: 12 amino acids. Unmatched junction bases numbered 5, after V lost 8 bases and J lost 6 bases. Germline V CDR1 and CDR2: MNHEY, SVGAGI. The CDR3 spells CASFRGQSEAFF. The CDR3 DNA is TGTGCCAGCTTCAGGGGGCAATCTGAAGCTTTCTTT.

This clone has more than one count but fewer than ten. DNA of the CDR3: TGTGCCAGCTCACCTGCACGCTCGGTAGACAATCAGCCCCAGCATTTT. Its protein is CASSPARSVDNQPQHF. This chain joins TRBV18 and TRBJ1-5; D remains unclear. Germline V gene sequence: CDR1 KGHSH, CDR2 LQKENI. The CDR3 covers 16 residues. Trimming pared 3 bases from V and 3 bases from J, leaving 15 bases between.

V usage is TRBV5-4 and J usage is TRBJ1-1; no reliable D call. Per the germline V gene, CDR1 is SGHNT and CDR2 is YYREEE (reference sequence). Trimming shortened V by 6 bases and J by 0 bases, and 9 bases separated the two germline ends. This CDR3 is built from 13 residues. The CDR3: CASTGELNTEAFF. In nucleotides, the CDR3 is TGTGCCAGCACCGGGGAATTGAACACTGAAGCTTTCTTT. The full variable domain, completed using reference TRBV5-4 and TRBJ1-1, is ETGVTQSPTHLIKTRGQQVTLRCSSQSGHNTVSWYQQALGQGPQFIFQYYREEENGRGNFPPRFSGLQFPNYSSELNVNALELDDSALYLCASTGELNTEAFFGQGTRLTVV.

The chain has TRBV9 and TRBJ2-3, with 8 bases lining up with TRBD1. The CDR3 extends over 17 amino acids. Unmatched junction bases numbered 11, after V lost 1 base and J lost 4 bases. Germline CDR1 reads SGDLS; CDR2 reads YYNGEE. This CDR3 reads CASSVRPGQAGPDTQYF. The DNA for the CDR3 is TGTGCCAGCAGCGTACGACCGGGACAGGCGGGTCCAGATACGCAGTATTTT.

This clone occurred once. This chain uses TRBV7-9 with TRBJ1-6; TRBD1 matches 8 bases. Germline V CDR1 and CDR2: SEHNR, FQNEAQ (reference sequence). This CDR3 comprises 15 residues. J gave up 6 bases and V 5 bases, and 6 bases lay outside the gene matches. The CDR3: CASSTGQGFNSPLHF. The CDR3, as DNA: TGTGCCAGCAGCACCGGACAGGGTTTTAATTCACCCCTCCACTTT.

The V call is TRBV3-1 (or the pseudogene TRBV3-2), the J call TRBJ2-1, with 8 bases lining up with TRBD2. CDR1 is LGHDT and CDR2 is YNNKEL in the germline V gene (reference sequence). The CDR3 is 15 residues long. Trimming cost V 1 base and J 7 bases; bases outside gene matches: 6. Here the CDR3 reads CASSQAGGGGNEQFF. Written as DNA, the CDR3 is TGTGCCAGCAGCCAAGCCGGGGGCGGGGGGAATGAGCAGTTCTTC.

CDR3 region: CASSQDYNQPQHF. DNA of the CDR3: TGCGCCAGCAGCCAAGACTACAATCAGCCCCAGCATTTT. This chain uses TRBV4-3 with TRBJ1-5; no clear D. This CDR3 region has 13 residues. Trimming stripped 0 bases from V and 3 bases from J, with 3 bases between. Germline lookup yields CDR1 LGHNA and CDR2 YSLEER.